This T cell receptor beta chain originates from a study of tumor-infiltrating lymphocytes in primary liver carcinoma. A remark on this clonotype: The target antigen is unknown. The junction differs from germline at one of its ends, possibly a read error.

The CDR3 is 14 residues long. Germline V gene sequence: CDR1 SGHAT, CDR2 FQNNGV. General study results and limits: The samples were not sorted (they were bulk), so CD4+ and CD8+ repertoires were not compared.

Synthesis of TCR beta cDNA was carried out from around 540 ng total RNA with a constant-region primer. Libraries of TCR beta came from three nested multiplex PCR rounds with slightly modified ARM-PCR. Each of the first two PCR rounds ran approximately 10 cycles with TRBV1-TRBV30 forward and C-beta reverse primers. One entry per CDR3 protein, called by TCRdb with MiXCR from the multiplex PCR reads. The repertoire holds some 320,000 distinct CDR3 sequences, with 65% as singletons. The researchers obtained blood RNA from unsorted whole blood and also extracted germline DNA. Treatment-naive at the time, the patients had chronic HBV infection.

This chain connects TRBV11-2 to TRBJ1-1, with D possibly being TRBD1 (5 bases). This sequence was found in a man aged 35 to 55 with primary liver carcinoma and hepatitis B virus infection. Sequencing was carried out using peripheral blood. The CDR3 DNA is TGTGCCAACAGCTCAGTCGGTGGGGGAACTGGAGCTTTCTTT. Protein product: CANSSVGGGTGAFF.